The 27 T cell receptor beta chains reported below all come from one sample, sequenced in a study of shared clonotypes between healthy human individuals. The method was immunoSEQ multiplex PCR; TCRdb's version includes in-frame clones alone and lacks a portion of them. Of around 2.5 million clones in the sample, under 95% were seen once. Sample: naive CD4+ T cells from PBMCs. The subset: CD45RA+ positively selected. These receptors originate from a young man in good health. Some clones in this sample may be carry-over from other donors' samples.

This clone occurred once. V and J are TRBV28 and TRBJ1-5; tentatively, D is TRBD1 (6 bases). CDR1 and CDR2 from the germline V gene are MDHEN and SYDVKM. CDR3 length equals 17 residues. V was clipped by 7 bases and J by 3 bases, with 22 bases between them. The CDR3: CASTPLRGGNDNQPQHF. Written as DNA, the CDR3 is TGTGCCAGCACCCCACTACGAGGGGGTAATGACAATCAGCCCCAGCATTTT. Full variable domain (remainder filled in from reference TRBV28 and TRBJ1-5): DVKVTQSSRYLVKRTGEKVFLECVQDMDHENMFWYRQDPGLGLRLIYFSYDVKMKEKGDIPEGYSVSREKKERFSLILESASTNQTSMYLCASTPLRGGNDNQPQHFGDGTRLSIL.

The gene calls are TRBV10-1 and TRBJ2-6; possible D gene TRBD1, 6 bases. The V end was cut by 4 bases, the J end by 4 bases, with 11 bases between. Germline V gives CDR1 WNHNN, CDR2 SYGVQD (reference sequence). The CDR3 totals 15 residues. CDR3 residues: CASSGQDWGANVLTF. The CDR3 bases are TGCGCCAGCAGTGGACAGGACTGGGGGGCCAACGTCCTGACTTTC.

The chain combines TRBV27 with TRBJ1-2, with D possibly being TRBD1 (5 bases). Deletions cut 5 bases from V and 5 bases from J, with 15 bases between. Germline CDR1 and CDR2: MNHEY and SMNVEV (reference sequence). The CDR3 is made up of 14 amino acids. The CDR3 DNA is TGTGCCAGCAGTCCCACAGGCTCCAGGTATGGCTACACCTTC. Protein sequence: CASSPTGSRYGYTF.

The V call is TRBV5-1, the J call TRBJ2-1; TRBD1 aligns across 7 bases. The length of the CDR3 is 14 residues. V dropped 6 bases and J dropped 7; count of bases not matched to a gene: 10. Germline CDR1 and CDR2: SGHRS and YFSETQ. CDR3 coding DNA: TGCGCCAGCAAGATTTTAACAGGGGAGAATGAGCAGTTCTTC. This sequence encodes CASKILTGENEQFF.

This rearrangement joins TRBV2 to TRBJ2-3; D gene ambiguous. V lost 1 base to trimming and J lost 4 bases, with 12 bases between them. Germline assignment: CDR1 SNHLY and CDR2 FYNNEI. The CDR3 spans 15 residues. The chain's CDR3 is CASSEVVHEPDTQYF. In DNA, the CDR3 is TGTGCCAGCAGTGAAGTAGTTCATGAGCCAGATACGCAGTATTTT. Complete variable domain (other parts from reference TRBV2 and TRBJ2-3): EPEVTQTPSHQVTQMGQEVILRCVPISNHLYFYWYRQILGQKVEFLVSFYNNEISEKSEIFDDQFSVERPDGSNFTLKIRSTKLEDSAMYFCASSEVVHEPDTQYFGPGTRLTVL.

About this clone itself: The same CDR3 can be traced to other DNA sequences in this sample. The chain couples TRBV5-1 to TRBJ2-1; 10 nucleotides align to TRBD1. Per germline, CDR1 SGHRS and CDR2 YFSETQ. This CDR3 spans 13 amino acids. Unmatched junction bases numbered 3, after V lost 8 bases and J lost 4 bases. Here the CDR3 DNA reads TGCGCCAGTAGACAGGGGGCTTACAATGAGCAGTTCTTC. It specifies CASRQGAYNEQFF.

The chain links TRBV19 to TRBJ2-3, with 9 positions matching TRBD2. Trimming took 5 bases from V and 2 from J; bases not matched to a gene: 11. Germline V gene lookup returns CDR1 LNHDA and CDR2 SQIVND (reference sequence). The length of the CDR3 is 17 residues. The CDR3 sequence is CASSSLTSGGDTDTQYF. The CDR3 region has the DNA TGTGCCAGTAGTTCCTTGACTAGCGGAGGAGACACAGATACGCAGTATTTT.

Concerning this clone itself: Other DNA sequences within the sample encode an identical CDR3. The V gene is TRBV29-1, the J gene TRBJ1-4; the match to TRBD1 covers 7 bases. CDR1 is SQVTM and CDR2 is ANQGSEA in the germline V gene. Trimming cost V 7 bases and J 4 bases; bases outside gene matches: 3. This CDR3 contains 12 residues. In DNA form, the CDR3 reads TGCAGCGCTGGGACAGATAATGAAAAACTGTTTTTT. Amino acid sequence: CSAGTDNEKLFF.

The chain uses TRBV6-5 and TRBJ1-5; D possibly corresponds to TRBD1 (5 bases). The CDR3 has 15 residues. Germline lookup yields CDR1 MNHEY and CDR2 SVGAGI. V lost 8 bases and J 2 bases, leaving 16 bases between the germline ends. The CDR3: CASALGRRGNQPQHF. The CDR3 bases are TGTGCCAGCGCTCTGGGGCGGCGGGGCAATCAGCCCCAGCATTTT.

V and J are TRBV19 and TRBJ2-3; D might be TRBD2 (5 bases). Germline lookup yields CDR1 LNHDA and CDR2 SQIVND (reference sequence). The CDR3 is 15 residues long. V lost 11 bases to trimming and J lost 1 base, with 19 bases between them. The CDR3 DNA reads TGTGCCGTTGCGGCGGCGGGTCGTGGCACAGATACGCAGTATTTT. It is translated as CAVAAAGRGTDTQYF.

This chain links TRBV5-1 with TRBJ1-1; the match to TRBD1 covers 9 bases. The trim removed 0 bases at V and 4 bases at J, leaving 10 bases unmatched. The CDR3 runs to 17 residues. Germline values: CDR1 SGHRS, CDR2 YFSETQ. The CDR3 nucleotides read TGCGCCAGCAGCTTGGCCGGGACAGGGAGTTTCAGCACTGAAGCTTTCTTT. The encoded protein is CASSLAGTGSFSTEAFF.

The count of this clone is one. The V gene is TRBV14, the J gene TRBJ2-1; TRBD1 or TRBD2 may be the D gene (5 bases each). The CDR3 has 14 amino acids. Germline V gene data show CDR1 as SGHDN and CDR2 as FVKESK. Trimming took off 3 bases at V and 7 bases at J, with 13 bases between the two ends. The CDR3 sequence is CASSHLWGGNEQFF. Here the CDR3 DNA reads TGTGCCAGCAGCCACCTTTGGGGCGGGAATGAGCAGTTCTTC. Based on the CDR3 plus reference TRBV14 and TRBJ2-1, the full variable domain is EAGVTQFPSHSVIEKGQTVTLRCDPISGHDNLYWYRRVMGKEIKFLLHFVKESKQDESGMPNNRFLAERTGGTYSTLKVQPAELEDSGVYFCASSHLWGGNEQFFGPGTRLTVL.

The genes are TRBV27 and TRBJ2-1; 9 nucleotides line up with TRBD2. V lost 2 bases to trimming and J lost 4 bases; unmatched junction nucleotides: 6. The CDR3 sequence is 16 residues long. Germline-derived CDR1 and CDR2 are MNHEY and SMNVEV (reference sequence). CDR3 protein: CASSLLSLAGYNEQFF. In nucleotides, the CDR3 is TGTGCCAGCAGTTTACTGTCACTAGCGGGTTACAATGAGCAGTTCTTC.

V gene TRBV18 combines with J gene TRBJ1-1; D is unclear. The CDR3 extends over 15 amino acids. Deletions cut 6 bases from V and 1 base from J, with 15 bases between. Looked up from germline, CDR1 is KGHSH and CDR2 is LQKENI. In nucleotides, the CDR3 is TGTGCCAGCTCGGAAACGCCGGCGGGGAACACTGAAGCTTTCTTT. Protein product: CASSETPAGNTEAFF. The complete variable domain, with remaining parts taken from reference TRBV18 and TRBJ1-1, reads NAGVMQNPRHLVRRRGQEARLRCSPMKGHSHVYWYRQLPEEGLKFMVYLQKENIIDESGMPKERFSAEFPKEGPSILRIQQVVRGDSAAYFCASSETPAGNTEAFFGQGTRLTVV.

J is TRBJ1-3 and V is TRBV7-8, with D perhaps matching TRBD1 (5 bases). CDR3 size: 14 residues. V dropped 5 bases and J dropped 1 base, with 9 bases sitting between them. In germline, CDR1 is SGHVS, CDR2 FQNEAQ. CDR3 sequence (DNA): TGTGCCAGCAGCCGAGGGGTTTCTGGAAACACCATATATTTT. It yields the protein CASSRGVSGNTIYF.

This clone came up a few times. V is TRBV5-1 and J is TRBJ1-1; no clear D gene. The CDR3 is 15 amino acids. Germline V gene lookup returns CDR1 SGHRS and CDR2 YFSETQ. V dropped 1 base and J dropped 3 bases, with 13 bases sitting between them. CDR3 nucleotide sequence: TGCGCCAGCAGCTTGATGACGGTGGAATACACTGAAGCTTTCTTT. Encoded protein: CASSLMTVEYTEAFF.

CDR3 amino acids: CASSSTAAGVYEQYF. CDR3 DNA: TGTGCCAGCAGTTCGACCGCAGCGGGAGTCTACGAGCAGTACTTC. This chain connects TRBV27 to TRBJ2-7; 8 bases match TRBD2. There are 15 residues in the CDR3. Trimming removed 4 bases from V and 3 bases from J; junction bases left unmatched: 8. Germline CDR1 and CDR2: MNHEY and SMNVEV (reference sequence).

V gene TRBV28 combines with J gene TRBJ1-2; D remains ambiguous. V was cut by 11 bases and J by 4 bases, with 17 bases left in between. CDR3 length equals 13 residues. In germline, CDR1 is MDHEN, CDR2 SYDVKM. The CDR3 is CASTSAGSYGYTF. The CDR3 DNA reads as TGTGCCTCCACGAGCGCGGGGAGCTATGGCTACACCTTC.

The chain has TRBV5-6 and TRBJ2-7; TRBD1 matches at 8 bases. V lost 0 bases to trimming and J lost 4 bases; unmatched junction nucleotides: 6. The CDR3 is 15 amino acids. CDR1 is SGHDT and CDR2 is YYEEEE in the germline V gene. CDR3 in DNA: TGTGCCAGCAGCTTGGGCAGGGGGCGAGGATACGAGCAGTACTTC. It translates to CASSLGRGRGYEQYF.

J is TRBJ2-1 and V is TRBV10-3, with TRBD2 identical over 10 bases. Trimming took 4 bases from V and 4 from J; bases not matched to a gene: 13. The CDR3 has 18 amino acids. In germline, CDR1 is ENHRY, CDR2 SYGVKD. The CDR3 loop is CAISGKWTSGAQYNEQFF. The CDR3 region has the DNA TGTGCCATCAGTGGAAAGTGGACTAGCGGAGCCCAGTACAATGAGCAGTTCTTC.

This chain connects TRBV7-9 to TRBJ2-2; D unresolved. Between the trimmed V and J ends, which lost 4 bases and 5 bases, there was a span of 14 bases. This CDR3 region has 15 residues. From germline, CDR1 is SEHNR and CDR2 FQNEAQ (reference sequence). The chain's CDR3 is CASSSGKAGTGELFF. In nucleotides, the CDR3 is TGTGCCAGCAGCTCCGGAAAGGCAGGAACCGGGGAGCTGTTTTTT.

The chain carries TRBV29-1 and TRBJ2-7; 10 nucleotides match TRBD1. The CDR3 loop spans 14 amino acids. Germline V CDR1 and CDR2: SQVTM, ANQGSEA. V lost 4 bases and J lost 7; bases outside the gene matches: 10. The CDR3 DNA follows: TGCAGCGTTGGAAAGGGACAGGGGAGAAGGGAGCAGTACTTC. Encoded protein: CSVGKGQGRREQYF.

The V and J genes are TRBV7-2 and TRBJ1-5, with D maybe TRBD1 (6 bases). The V and J ends lost 7 bases and 6 bases respectively, with 19 bases between them. The CDR3 contains 15 residues. Per the germline V gene, CDR1 is SGHTA and CDR2 is FQGNSA. The CDR3 is CASTPQGSRAQPQHF. In nucleotides, the CDR3 is TGTGCCAGCACTCCCCAGGGGTCCAGGGCTCAGCCCCAGCATTTT.

The V gene is TRBV28, the J gene TRBJ2-7, with 16 bases that match TRBD2. Germline trimming cut 7 bases from V and 3 bases from J; bases unmatched to any gene: 6. Germline CDR1 is MDHEN and CDR2 is SYDVKM. This CDR3 has 16 amino acids. The CDR3 bases are TGTGCCAGCAAGGGACTAGCGGGAGGGGGGGACTACGAGCAGTACTTC. It is translated as CASKGLAGGGDYEQYF.

The chain is built from TRBV28 and TRBJ1-4; D not resolved. This CDR3 has 15 residues. Germline CDR1 reads MDHEN; CDR2 reads SYDVKM. Trimming removed 3 bases from V and 4 bases from J, with 12 bases in between. The CDR3 loop reads CASSFSAGNNEKLFF. The CDR3 bases are TGTGCCAGCAGTTTCTCCGCAGGAAATAATGAAAAACTGTTTTTT.

The chain recombines TRBV6-5 with TRBJ2-7; 7 nucleotides agree with TRBD2. Germline CDR1 MNHEY, CDR2 SVGAGI. After removal of 5 bases from V and 5 bases from J, the junction contained 9 bases not matched to a gene. The CDR3 totals 14 residues. The CDR3 DNA follows: TGTGCCAGCAGTGACCCGGGACTACTGGACGAGCAGTACTTC. It yields the protein CASSDPGLLDEQYF.

This sequence joins TRBV9 and TRBJ2-7, with 9 bases aligning to TRBD2. Per the germline V gene, CDR1 is SGDLS and CDR2 is YYNGEE. The CDR3 spans 14 residues. The junction had 5 bases not matched to a gene; V was cut back by 3 bases and J by 4 bases. The CDR3 nucleotides are TGTGCCAGCAGCGATAGCGGGAGTGGGTACGAGCAGTACTTC. This sequence encodes CASSDSGSGYEQYF.